These 7 T cell receptor beta chains originate from one sample sequenced in a study of early T cells in non-severe SARS-CoV-2 infection (dated by TCRdb to the early 2020s). Libraries were prepared through 5' RACE. TCRdb records NextSeq 500 as the sequencer. The public reads were quality trimmed at Q25 with fastp and then assembled into clones with MiXCR by TCRdb, keeping productive beta chains. Identical CDR3 proteins give one entry, which carries the most common genes and DNA. A total of about 42,000 distinct CDR3 sequences appear in this sample, 6% to 7.5% of them only once. Roughly 4.7% of the sample is taken by the ten largest. Sequencing was done on a sample of whole blood. These receptors were collected from an adult who was a healthcare worker with PCR-confirmed SARS-CoV-2 infection or an uninfected control (not recorded which).

A few counts support this clonotype. V usage is TRBV29-1 and J usage is TRBJ2-3, with 7 bases aligning to TRBD1. Germline lookup yields CDR1 SQVTM and CDR2 ANQGSEA. V trimming: 0 bases; J trimming: 2 bases; junction bases outside the gene matches: 14. The CDR3 spans 18 residues. CDR3 sequence (DNA): TGCAGCGTTGAAGATCCAAGGCTGGGGCAGGGGGACACAGATACGCAGTATTTT. It encodes CSVEDPRLGQGDTDTQYF.

A few counts support this clonotype. The gene calls are TRBV25-1 and TRBJ2-7, with no clear D. The CDR3 extends over 14 amino acids. The V gene's germline CDR1 is MGHDK and CDR2 SYGVNS. V was shortened by 4 bases and J by 3 bases, with 13 bases between the two germline ends. The CDR3 bases are TGTGCCAGCAGTGGCCCGGTTGACGACTACGAGCAGTACTTC. Translated, it gives CASSGPVDDYEQYF.

This clonotype was seen repeatedly, ten times or more. This chain joins TRBV12-3 or TRBV12-4 and TRBJ2-3; 10 positions agree with TRBD2. Trimming removed 6 bases from V and 9 bases from J; junction bases left unmatched: 9. This CDR3 contains 14 residues. The CDR3 DNA reads TGTGCCAGCAGCAAGAGCGGGGGGGCCCTAACGCAGTATTTT. Amino acid sequence: CASSKSGGALTQYF.

V and J are TRBV20-1 and TRBJ2-1, with D possibly being TRBD1 (5 bases). V lost 6 bases to trimming and J lost 2 bases, with 11 bases between them. The CDR3 consists of 13 residues. Germline CDR1 is DFQATT and CDR2 is SNEGSKA (reference sequence). The CDR3 loop is CSAVLGPYNEQFF. The CDR3 DNA is TGCAGTGCGGTTTTGGGGCCCTACAATGAGCAGTTCTTC.

This clonotype was recorded many times. This sequence joins TRBV11-3 and TRBJ2-3; tentative D call: TRBD1 (5 bases). The CDR3 is 14 residues long. V lost 2 bases and J lost 3, with 9 bases in between. The germline gives CDR1 SGHNT, CDR2 YENEEA. CDR3: CASSLTPGTDTQYF. DNA for the CDR3: TGTGCCAGCAGCTTAACCCCAGGGACAGATACGCAGTATTTT.

In this sample, this clonotype turned up many times. The genes are TRBV5-4 and TRBJ2-1; TRBD1 agrees at 8 bases. V lost 3 bases and J lost 9; bases outside the gene matches: 5. The length of the CDR3 is 13 residues. Germline V gene sequence: CDR1 SGHNT, CDR2 YYREEE (reference sequence). The CDR3 loop reads CASSSQGAGEQFF. CDR3 DNA: TGTGCCAGCAGCTCTCAGGGGGCGGGTGAGCAGTTCTTC.

This clonotype was picked up a small number of times. V is TRBV6-2 or TRBV6-3 and J is TRBJ2-5, with 7 positions matching TRBD1. With V trimmed by 5 bases and J by 5 bases, 5 bases remained unmatched. Germline V gives CDR1 MNHEY, CDR2 SVGEGT. This CDR3 spans 13 amino acids. The CDR3 sequence is CASSADRRETQYF. As DNA, the CDR3 is TGTGCCAGCAGTGCGGACAGGAGGGAGACCCAGTACTTC.